Following are 23 T cell receptor beta chains from one sample sequenced in a study of response to subunit inactivated influenza vaccine. TCRdb re-called the RT-PCR reads with MiXCR, one entry per CDR3 protein. The table shows fewer than 200,000 distinct CDR3 sequences, with about 9.3% occurring only once. This specimen was non-naive T cells sorted from PBMCs, taken on the day of vaccination. Source of these receptors: a man aged 50 or older who received an inactivated influenza vaccine.

This clonotype was picked up many times. The J gene is TRBJ2-3, the V gene TRBV5-1; TRBD1 matches at 8 bases. This CDR3 is 12 amino acids long. Trimming cost V 5 bases and J 6 bases; bases outside gene matches: 2. CDR1 is SGHRS, CDR2 YFSETQ, per germline. The CDR3 DNA follows: TGCGCCAGCAGACCAGGGGGCGATACGCAGTATTTT. Its protein is CASRPGGDTQYF.

This clonotype came up a few times. This chain uses TRBV6-1 with TRBJ2-7; D is unclear. The germline V gene has CDR1 MNHNS and CDR2 SASEGT. V was cut by 1 base and J by 3 bases, with 16 bases left in between. There are 16 residues in the CDR3. CDR3 in DNA: TGTGCCAGCAGTGAAGTTTATCCGGACCAACGCTACGAGCAGTACTTC. This sequence encodes CASSEVYPDQRYEQYF.

In this sample, this clonotype turned up a few times. The genes are TRBV20-1 and TRBJ2-7, with 7 bases fitting TRBD2. Germline V gene sequence: CDR1 DFQATT, CDR2 SNEGSKA (reference sequence). With 6 bases clipped from V and 4 bases from J, the junction kept 12 bases outside the gene matches. The length of the CDR3 is 14 residues. The chain's CDR3 is CSAPERGRIYEQYF. The CDR3, as DNA: TGCAGTGCCCCCGAGCGGGGTCGAATTTACGAGCAGTACTTC.

This clonotype was observed at least ten times. The chain is built from TRBV5-1 and TRBJ2-5; 7 bases map to TRBD1. With 4 bases clipped from V and 2 bases from J, the junction kept 8 bases outside the gene matches. Germline V CDR1 and CDR2: SGHRS, YFSETQ. The CDR3 has 15 amino acids. The CDR3 region is CASSPQGRTQETQYF. In DNA, the CDR3 is TGCGCCAGCAGCCCACAGGGGCGGACTCAAGAGACCCAGTACTTC.

This clonotype has a handful of counts. The rearrangement joins TRBV20-1 to TRBJ2-3; the match to TRBD2 covers 10 bases. J was trimmed by 3 bases and V by 6 bases; bases with no gene match: 9. Germline CDR1 DFQATT, CDR2 SNEGSKA (reference sequence). CDR3 length: 15 residues. The CDR3 DNA reads as TGCAGTGCCAGTCTAGCGGGAGATGGGACAGATACGCAGTATTTT. Translation gives CSASLAGDGTDTQYF.

This clonotype turned up a few times. The chain uses TRBV7-8 and TRBJ1-5, with D unclear. The CDR3 runs 15 residues. Trimming left V 4 bases short and J 1 base short, with 11 bases between. Germline V gene sequence: CDR1 SGHVS, CDR2 FQNEAQ. This CDR3 is CASSYSMGSNQPQHF. The CDR3, as DNA: TGTGCCAGCAGCTACAGTATGGGCAGCAATCAGCCCCAGCATTTT.

V gene TRBV12-3 or TRBV12-4 combines with J gene TRBJ2-7; D call uncertain. The CDR3 runs 12 residues. With 4 bases removed from V and 3 bases from J, the gap between germline ends came to 7 bases. The CDR3 protein is CASSYVFYEQYF. The CDR3, as DNA: TGTGCCAGCAGTTATGTATTCTACGAGCAGTACTTC.

This clonotype was picked up many times. The V gene is TRBV5-1, the J gene TRBJ2-5; 8 positions match TRBD2. The CDR3 sequence is 14 residues long. In germline, CDR1 is SGHRS, CDR2 YFSETQ. J lost 3 bases, V lost 5 bases, and 6 bases had no gene match. CDR3 nucleotide sequence: TGCGCCAGCAGTCCCGGGACTAGTAAAGAGACCCAGTACTTC. Its translation is CASSPGTSKETQYF.

Ten or more counts support this clonotype. The V call is TRBV20-1, the J call TRBJ1-2; 9 nucleotides agree with TRBD1. Germline V gives CDR1 DFQATT, CDR2 SNEGSKA (reference sequence). Unmatched junction bases numbered 2, after V lost 0 bases and J lost 3 bases. The CDR3 loop spans 14 amino acids. The CDR3 reads CSARETGGYYGYTF. Here the CDR3 DNA reads TGCAGTGCTAGAGAGACAGGGGGTTACTATGGCTACACCTTC.

J is TRBJ1-1 and V is TRBV7-9; D unclear. Trimming shortened V by 1 base and J by 7 bases, and 7 bases separated the two germline ends. Per the germline V gene, CDR1 is SEHNR and CDR2 is FQNEAQ (reference sequence). The CDR3 contains 12 residues. For the CDR3, the DNA is TGTGCCAGCAGCTTAGGGCACAGTGAAGCTTTCTTT. Amino acids: CASSLGHSEAFF.

This clonotype was recorded a few times. The CDR3: CAISESRAGELFF. CDR3 bases: TGTGCCATCAGTGAGAGTAGGGCCGGGGAGCTGTTTTTT. V and J are TRBV10-3 and TRBJ2-2; D remains ambiguous. CDR1 and CDR2 (germline): ENHRY, SYGVKD. There are 13 residues in the CDR3. The V end lost 2 bases, the J end lost 6 bases, and 7 bases lay between the germline ends.

This clonotype was seen a few times. V gene TRBV12-3 or TRBV12-4 combines with J gene TRBJ1-3; D perhaps matches TRBD1 (5 bases). This CDR3 has 14 amino acids. Trimming pared 7 bases from V and 4 bases from J, leaving 14 bases between. CDR3 residues: CASTVGARGNTIYF. For the CDR3, the DNA is TGTGCCAGCACCGTAGGGGCGAGGGGAAACACCATATATTTT.

This chain joins TRBV28 and TRBJ1-1; D remains ambiguous. The CDR3 has 14 residues. Germline CDR1 MDHEN, CDR2 SYDVKM. V lost 7 bases and J 7 bases, leaving 19 bases between the germline ends. The CDR3 DNA reads TGTGCCAGCACCTCCTATAAAGAGGGTGATGAAGCTTTCTTT. Its protein is CASTSYKEGDEAFF. The whole variable domain, filled in from reference TRBV28 and TRBJ1-1, reads DVKVTQSSRYLVKRTGEKVFLECVQDMDHENMFWYRQDPGLGLRLIYFSYDVKMKEKGDIPEGYSVSREKKERFSLILESASTNQTSMYLCASTSYKEGDEAFFGQGTRLTVV.

This clonotype was seen ten or more times. J is TRBJ2-7 and V is TRBV5-1; TRBD2 matches 13 bases. Germline V gene lookup returns CDR1 SGHRS and CDR2 YFSETQ. Trimming took 4 bases from V and 2 from J; bases not matched to a gene: 3. The CDR3 spans 15 residues. DNA for the CDR3: TGCGCCAGCAGCACGGGACTAGCGGGGACCTACGAGCAGTACTTC. This gives the protein CASSTGLAGTYEQYF.

This clonotype was counted a few times. J is TRBJ2-5 and V is TRBV14; no clear D gene. Germline loops: CDR1 SGHDN, CDR2 FVKESK. There are 14 residues in the CDR3. V was trimmed by 2 bases and J by 5 bases, leaving 12 bases between them. The CDR3 region has the DNA TGTGCCAGCAGCCAATTAGGAACTCAGGAGACCCAGTACTTC. It is translated as CASSQLGTQETQYF.

The DNA for the CDR3 is TGCGCCAGCAGCCAAGATGTAGGGGACGATGGTTCACCCCTCCACTTT. Protein: CASSQDVGDDGSPLHF. V usage is TRBV4-3 and J usage is TRBJ1-6, with D perhaps matching TRBD1 (5 bases). The V gene's germline CDR1 is LGHNA and CDR2 YSLEER. V was cut by 0 bases and J by 9 bases, with 15 bases left in between. The CDR3 totals 16 residues.

This chain uses TRBV20-1 with TRBJ1-5, with D possibly matching TRBD1 (5 bases). Trimming stripped 3 bases from V and 4 bases from J, with 13 bases between. The germline V gene has CDR1 DFQATT and CDR2 SNEGSKA (reference sequence). CDR3 length: 14 amino acids. CDR3 sequence: CSARNPAGNQPQHF. The CDR3 DNA is TGCAGTGCTAGGAACCCAGCAGGGAATCAGCCCCAGCATTTT.

J is TRBJ2-2 and V is TRBV5-1, with TRBD2 identical over 8 bases. This CDR3 has 15 amino acids. V was pared by 1 base and J by 5 bases, with 4 bases of the junction left unmatched. Per the germline V gene, CDR1 is SGHRS and CDR2 is YFSETQ. The CDR3 is CASSLRTSSTGELFF. CDR3 sequence (DNA): TGCGCCAGCAGCTTGAGGACTAGCAGTACCGGGGAGCTGTTTTTT.

The chain uses TRBV24-1 and TRBJ2-5; 8 bases match TRBD2. This CDR3 comprises 18 residues. Looked up from germline, CDR1 is KGHDR and CDR2 is SFDVKD. Germline trimming cut 5 bases from V and 0 bases from J; bases unmatched to any gene: 13. CDR3 loop: CATSVGASGGQYQETQYF. CDR3 in DNA: TGTGCCACCAGTGTCGGGGCGAGCGGGGGCCAGTACCAAGAGACCCAGTACTTC.

The chain is built from TRBV29-1 and TRBJ1-4; D gene uncertain. The CDR3 is made up of 12 amino acids. Germline values: CDR1 SQVTM, CDR2 ANQGSEA. Trimming removed 4 bases from V and 7 bases from J, with 10 bases in between. The CDR3 DNA follows: TGCAGCGTTGGGTGGGGAGCTGAAAAACTGTTTTTT. Translating gives CSVGWGAEKLFF.

The chain joins TRBV11-2 to TRBJ2-7, with D possibly called TRBD1 or TRBD2 (7 bases each). Trimming removed 5 bases from V and 4 bases from J, with 18 bases in between. Germline loops: CDR1 SGHAT, CDR2 FQNNGV. CDR3 size: 15 residues. This CDR3 is CASSPLGRGPYEQYF. In DNA form, the CDR3 reads TGTGCCAGCAGCCCACTAGGGAGGGGGCCATACGAGCAGTACTTC.

The V and J genes are TRBV6-2 or TRBV6-3 and TRBJ1-1, with 9 bases aligning to TRBD1. The CDR3 covers 15 residues. Germline trimming cut 5 bases from V and 5 bases from J; bases unmatched to any gene: 9. CDR1 is MNHEY, CDR2 SVGEGT, per germline. The CDR3 region has the DNA TGTGCCAGCAGTCGAAATACAGGGGGCTCTACTGAAGCTTTCTTT. This sequence encodes CASSRNTGGSTEAFF.

The chain combines TRBV2 with TRBJ2-7; D remains unclear. Trimming stripped 8 bases from V and 2 bases from J, with 13 bases between. The CDR3 length is 13 residues. From germline, CDR1 is SNHLY and CDR2 FYNNEI. DNA for the CDR3: TGTGCCAGCGGCGGTACCCTTACCTACGAGCAGTACTTC. Translation: CASGGTLTYEQYF. The entire variable domain, with the rest obtained from reference TRBV2 and TRBJ2-7, is as follows: EPEVTQTPSHQVTQMGQEVILRCVPISNHLYFYWYRQILGQKVEFLVSFYNNEISEKSEIFDDQFSVERPDGSNFTLKIRSTKLEDSAMYFCASGGTLTYEQYFGPGTRLTVT.